These T cell receptor beta chains were read from a single sample in a study of blood T cells in healthy people across ages. TCRdb analysed the 5' RACE reads with MiXCR anew, one entry per CDR3 protein. The sample has about a million distinct CDR3 sequences; about two fifths are singletons. The sample consisted of blood. The source is a young man in good health. CDR3s include the opening cysteine and the closing phenylalanine or tryptophan. D genes are given only for firm matches. A clone size is listed for some rows: how often the clone was seen (once, few, many), or a class if it is expanded.

TRBJ2-3	once	TRBV12-3/TRBV12-4	18	TRBD2	CASRPGLAGVQMTDTQYF	TGTGCCAGCAGACCTGGACTAGCGGGGGTGCAAATGACAGATACGCAGTATTTT
TRBJ1-5	.	TRBV20-1	15	.	CSASPLVDGNQPQHF	TGCAGTGCTAGTCCCCTCGTCGACGGTAATCAGCCCCAGCATTTT
TRBJ2-4	once	TRBV28	11	.	CASSYKNIQYF	TGTGCCAGCAGTTATAAAAACATTCAGTACTTC
TRBJ1-1	.	TRBV29-1	11	.	CSAIRDAEAFF	TGCAGCGCGATCCGGGACGCTGAAGCTTTCTTT
TRBJ2-3	.	TRBV4-1	15	.	CASSDQGRGTDTQYF	TGCGCCAGCAGCGACCAGGGGAGGGGGACAGATACGCAGTATTTT
TRBJ1-2	.	TRBV6-5	15	.	CASSDPRAQGSGYTF	TGTGCCAGCAGTGACCCCAGGGCCCAGGGATCAGGCTACACCTTC
TRBJ1-2	.	TRBV5-6	16	.	CASSLGIGAANYGYTF	TGTGCCAGCAGCTTGGGAATCGGGGCAGCTAACTATGGCTACACCTTC
TRBJ2-7	.	TRBV7-2	15	.	CASSLVVGAYNEQYF	TGTGCCAGCAGCTTAGTTGTGGGGGCCTACAATGAGCAGTACTTC
TRBJ1-5	.	TRBV9	9	.	CASGEPQHF	TGTGCCAGCGGAGAGCCCCAGCATTTT
TRBJ1-5	once	TRBV7-2	15	.	CASSYRVRGNQPQHF	TGTGCCAGCAGCTACAGGGTACGGGGGAATCAGCCCCAGCATTTT
TRBJ1-2	few	TRBV3-1	16	.	CASSQDWPGIGYGYTF	TGTGCCAGCAGCCAAGACTGGCCGGGGATAGGTTATGGCTACACCTTC
TRBJ2-5	few	TRBV25-1	14	.	CASSEWRNQETQYF	TGTGCCAGCAGTGAATGGAGGAACCAAGAGACCCAGTACTTC
TRBJ2-1	few	TRBV20-1	17	TRBD2	CSARASGTSGVGVEQFF	TGCAGTGCTAGAGCCTCGGGGACTAGCGGGGTGGGGGTTGAGCAGTTCTTC
TRBJ1-1	.	TRBV29-1	14	.	CSVESVADPTEAFF	TGCAGCGTTGAATCAGTGGCGGACCCCACTGAAGCTTTCTTT